The present TCR beta chain was sequenced within a study of blood T cells in healthy people across ages. Primers used in a second PCR of about 7 to 12 cycles were a sample-barcoded 5' primer and a J-beta primer mix. TCRdb re-called the 5' RACE reads with MiXCR, one entry per CDR3 protein. The sample records roughly 1.7 million distinct CDR3 sequences, around 35% being singletons. The V gene's germline CDR1 is SQVTM and CDR2 ANQGSEA. V lost 3 bases and J lost 2, with 8 bases in between. CDR3 length equals 13 residues. Sequenced: blood. This sequence joins TRBV29-1 and TRBJ1-3, with D possibly being TRBD1 (5 bases). This sequence originates from a young woman in good health. CDR3 in DNA: TGCAGCGTTGAGTGGGGGGCTGGAAACACCATATATTTT. Translating gives CSVEWGAGNTIYF. Variable domain in full (rest from reference TRBV29-1 and TRBJ1-3): SAVISQKPSRDICQRGTSLTIQCQVDSQVTMMFWYRQQPGQSLTLIATANQGSEATYESGFVIDKFPISRPNLTFSTLTVSNMSPEDSSIYLCSVEWGAGNTIYFGEGSWLTVV.